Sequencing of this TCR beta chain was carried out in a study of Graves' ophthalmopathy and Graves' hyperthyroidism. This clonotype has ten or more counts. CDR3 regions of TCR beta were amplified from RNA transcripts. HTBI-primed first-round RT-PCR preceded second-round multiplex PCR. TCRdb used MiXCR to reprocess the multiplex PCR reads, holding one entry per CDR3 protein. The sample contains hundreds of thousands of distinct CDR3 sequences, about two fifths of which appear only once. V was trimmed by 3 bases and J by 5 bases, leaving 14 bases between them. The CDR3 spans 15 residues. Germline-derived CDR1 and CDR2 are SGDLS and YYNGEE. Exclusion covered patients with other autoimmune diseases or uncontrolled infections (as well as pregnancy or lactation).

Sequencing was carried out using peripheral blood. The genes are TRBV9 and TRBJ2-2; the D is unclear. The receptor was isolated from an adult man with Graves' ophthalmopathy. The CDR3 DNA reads TGTGCCAGCAGCGCCCGAGTCGAACCGACCGGGGAGCTGTTTTTT. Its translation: CASSARVEPTGELFF.